The entry below gives a single TCR beta chain sequence along with its context. The antigen is undetermined. Multiplex PCR, run in two rounds, amplified TCR beta CDR3 from genomic DNA. Primers (each specific to one TRBV or TRBJ gene) were used in first-round PCR. Second-round PCR employed universal primers. One entry per CDR3 protein, called by TCRdb with MiXCR from the multiplex PCR reads. The data contain about 35,000 distinct CDR3 sequences, around 30% of them singletons. This sample is drawn from a study of prognosis after radiotherapy for stage I lung cancer. Study-wide background: About seven patients had squamous cell carcinoma and over ten had adenocarcinoma.

Study-wide results and caveats: There was no determination made of whether the expanded TCR clones were tumor-specific. The number of unique TCR clones went down after stereotactic body radiation therapy, with a median of roughly 9,300 versus 7,200.

The TCR was taken from a donor over 45 with non-small cell lung cancer. The sample here was PBMCs, taken before or after stereotactic body radiation therapy (not recorded which).

DNA of the CDR3: TGTGCCAGCTCACCACAACCCCCTGAAGCTTTCTTT. Its protein is CASSPQPPEAFF. The chain couples TRBV18 to TRBJ1-1, with D hard to call. The CDR3 is made up of 12 amino acids. V dropped 1 base and J dropped 6 bases, with 6 bases sitting between them. Per the germline V gene, CDR1 is KGHSH and CDR2 is LQKENI. Combining the CDR3 with reference TRBV18 and TRBJ1-1 gives the whole variable domain NAGVMQNPRHLVRRRGQEARLRCSPMKGHSHVYWYRQLPEEGLKFMVYLQKENIIDESGMPKERFSAEFPKEGPSILRIQQVVRGDSAAYFCASSPQPPEAFFGQGTRLTVV.